The 18 T cell receptor beta chains below all came from one sample that was sequenced in a study of control samples from healthy donors and cancer patients. Assay: immunoSEQ multiplex PCR; the TCRdb copy retains only in-frame clones and omits some. The table has about 130,000 clones, approximately 92% seen once. Sequenced: blood. Receptor source: a man aged 18 to 30 in good health.

This clone was seen just once. The V call is TRBV3-1 (or the pseudogene TRBV3-2), the J call TRBJ2-5, with D unclear. Trimming pared 0 bases from V and 5 bases from J, leaving 7 bases between. Germline CDR1 reads LGHDT; CDR2 reads YNNKEL (reference sequence). The CDR3 is 13 residues long. CDR3 nucleotide sequence: TGTGCCAGCAGCCAAGATAGTACGGAGACCCAGTACTTC. This sequence encodes CASSQDSTETQYF.

V gene TRBV11-3 combines with J gene TRBJ2-3, with D uncertain. V was clipped by 8 bases and J by 0 bases, with 12 bases between them. The CDR3 sequence is 14 residues long. Germline assignment: CDR1 SGHNT and CDR2 YENEEA. CDR3 sequence reads: CASDSGPSTDTQYF. CDR3 nucleotide sequence: TGTGCCAGCGATTCCGGACCTAGCACAGATACGCAGTATTTT. Using reference TRBV11-3 and TRBJ2-3 for the parts outside the CDR3, the full variable domain is EAGVVQSPRYKIIEKKQPVAFWCNPISGHNTLYWYLQNLGQGPELLIRYENEEAVDDSQLPKDRFSAERLKGVDSTLKIQPAELGDSAVYLCASDSGPSTDTQYFGPGTRLTVL.

This rearrangement joins TRBV3-1 (or the pseudogene TRBV3-2) to TRBJ2-7, with 11 nucleotides matching TRBD2. Germline V gene data show CDR1 as LGHDT and CDR2 as YNNKEL (reference sequence). Trimming at V came to 0 bases and at J to 3 bases, leaving 10 bases not matched to a gene. The CDR3 totals 18 residues. The CDR3 sequence: CASSQEAGTSGRGYEQYF. The CDR3 region has the DNA TGTGCCAGCAGCCAAGAGGCCGGGACTAGCGGACGGGGCTACGAGCAGTACTTC.

This clone was observed a few times. The J gene is TRBJ1-3, the V gene TRBV6-5; 7 bases match TRBD1. The CDR3 covers 14 residues. V lost 6 bases and J lost 2; bases outside the gene matches: 4. Germline lookup yields CDR1 MNHEY and CDR2 SVGAGI. The CDR3 DNA follows: TGTGCCAGCAGGAAACAGGGGACTGGAAACACCATATATTTT. Translation: CASRKQGTGNTIYF.

The gene calls are TRBV28 and TRBJ1-2; perhaps TRBD1 as D (6 bases). The CDR3 totals 16 residues. Trimming took 4 bases from V and 0 from J, leaving 15 bases between them. Per the germline V gene, CDR1 is MDHEN and CDR2 is SYDVKM. CDR3 coding DNA: TGTGCCAGCAGTTCCCTCGGGGGGCAAGCTAACTATGGCTACACCTTC. Residues: CASSSLGGQANYGYTF.

The rearrangement uses TRBV27 and TRBJ1-2; no definite D call. The CDR3 extends over 14 amino acids. Germline CDR1 reads MNHEY; CDR2 reads SMNVEV (reference sequence). Trimming removed 5 bases at V and 5 bases at J, with 15 bases between. The DNA of the CDR3 is TGTGCCAGCAGTCCAAACCACAGAGTTTATGGCTACACCTTC. It codes for CASSPNHRVYGYTF.

This clone was seen once. The chain is built from TRBV5-4 and TRBJ1-1, with D unclear. Germline CDR1 SGHNT, CDR2 YYREEE (reference sequence). This CDR3 region has 14 residues. V was pared by 2 bases and J by 1 base, with 9 bases between. Here the CDR3 reads CASSFRPGNTEAFF. For the CDR3, the DNA is TGTGCCAGCAGCTTTCGACCCGGGAACACTGAAGCTTTCTTT.

J is TRBJ1-4 and V is TRBV2; no clear D. Germline assignment: CDR1 SNHLY and CDR2 FYNNEI. The CDR3 length is 13 residues. Deletions cut 2 bases from V and 8 bases from J, with 9 bases between. CDR3 nucleotide sequence: TGTGCCAGCAGTGAACTGGGAGGGGAAAAACTGTTTTTT. It translates to CASSELGGEKLFF.

The J gene is TRBJ1-5, the V gene TRBV6-2 or TRBV6-3; the match to TRBD1 covers 7 bases. Germline CDR1 reads MNHEY; CDR2 reads SVGEGT. V lost 4 bases, J lost 9 bases, and 15 bases stayed unmatched. The CDR3 sequence is 16 residues long. This CDR3 is CASSSGQLTASRPQHF. The DNA of the CDR3 is TGTGCCAGCAGTTCGGGACAGCTCACCGCCTCGAGGCCCCAGCATTTT.

The V gene is TRBV18, the J gene TRBJ2-7, with 9 bases lining up with TRBD1. CDR3 length: 14 residues. Unmatched junction bases numbered 6, after V lost 6 bases and J lost 3 bases. In germline, CDR1 is KGHSH, CDR2 LQKENI. CDR3 in amino acids: CASSPRQGVYEQYV. As DNA, the CDR3 is TGTGCCAGCTCTCCGCGACAGGGGGTCTACGAGCAGTACGTC.

The genes are TRBV2 and TRBJ2-7; possible D gene TRBD2, 6 bases. Trimming removed 7 bases from V and 2 bases from J, with 15 bases in between. The CDR3 covers 14 residues. Germline V CDR1 and CDR2: SNHLY, FYNNEI. The CDR3 DNA follows: TGTGCCAGCATGGGGACTGCCCTTACCTACGAGCAGTACGTC. Translating it yields CASMGTALTYEQYV.

The chain carries TRBV15 and TRBJ2-5; D possibly corresponds to TRBD2 (6 bases). The CDR3 has 14 residues. Germline loops: CDR1 LNHNV, CDR2 YYDKDF (reference sequence). Trimming cost V 0 bases and J 5 bases, with 10 bases left between them. The CDR3 DNA reads TGTGCCACCAGCAGAGATGTTGGGGGGGAGACCCAGTACTTC. The encoded protein is CATSRDVGGETQYF.

The rearrangement links TRBV5-4 to TRBJ2-7, with D possibly called TRBD1 or TRBD2 (5 bases each). The CDR3 runs 15 residues. Looked up from germline, CDR1 is SGHNT and CDR2 is YYREEE (reference sequence). The V end was cut by 0 bases, the J end by 4 bases, with 14 bases between. CDR3 residues: CASSLEFGTRYEQYF. The CDR3 nucleotides are TGTGCCAGCAGCTTGGAATTCGGGACGAGATACGAGCAGTACTTC. Full variable domain (remainder filled in from reference TRBV5-4 and TRBJ2-7): ETGVTQSPTHLIKTRGQQVTLRCSSQSGHNTVSWYQQALGQGPQFIFQYYREEENGRGNFPPRFSGLQFPNYSSELNVNALELDDSALYLCASSLEFGTRYEQYFGPGTRLTVT.

The chain links TRBV30 to TRBJ1-5; tentatively, D is TRBD1 (5 bases). CDR1 is GTSNPN and CDR2 is SVGIG in the germline V gene (reference sequence). Deletions cut 0 bases from V and 4 bases from J, with 16 bases between. This CDR3 region has 16 residues. CDR3: CAWSVRQGFINQPQHF. DNA of the CDR3: TGTGCCTGGAGTGTACGGCAGGGCTTCATTAATCAGCCCCAGCATTTT.

This sequence joins TRBV19 and TRBJ2-1, with D unresolved. Trimming took off 1 base at V and 5 bases at J, with 12 bases between the two ends. The CDR3 sequence is 15 residues long. From germline, CDR1 is LNHDA and CDR2 SQIVND (reference sequence). CDR3 protein: CASSIGALWNNEQFF. In nucleotides, the CDR3 is TGTGCCAGTAGTATAGGGGCTTTATGGAACAATGAGCAGTTCTTC.

The chain is built from TRBV4-3 and TRBJ2-1, with no clear D. This CDR3 is built from 14 residues. From germline, CDR1 is LGHNA and CDR2 YSLEER. V was pared by 5 bases and J by 12 bases, with 20 bases between. CDR3 residues: CASSIRASLSRQFF. CDR3 DNA: TGCGCCAGCAGCATTCGGGCGTCTCTGAGCCGGCAGTTCTTC.

This clone was observed a handful of times. This sequence joins TRBV18 and TRBJ1-2; no definite D call. Trimming shortened V by 6 bases and J by 2 bases, and 13 bases separated the two germline ends. There are 14 residues in the CDR3. CDR1 is KGHSH, CDR2 LQKENI, per germline. CDR3 residues: CASSQLRSNYGYTF. The CDR3 nucleotides are TGTGCCAGCTCCCAACTTAGATCGAACTATGGCTACACCTTC.

This clone is a singleton in its sample. V and J are TRBV11-1 and TRBJ2-1, with D perhaps TRBD2 (5 bases). The CDR3 loop spans 16 amino acids. Germline V lookup: CDR1 SGHAT, CDR2 FQDESV (reference sequence). V lost 3 bases to trimming and J lost 0 bases, with 12 bases between them. CDR3 sequence: CASSFRSGASYNEQFF. Here the CDR3 DNA reads TGTGCCAGCAGCTTTAGGAGCGGAGCCTCCTACAATGAGCAGTTCTTC. Combining the CDR3 with reference TRBV11-1 and TRBJ2-1 gives the whole variable domain EAEVAQSPRYKITEKSQAVAFWCDPISGHATLYWYRQILGQGPELLVQFQDESVVDDSQLPKDRFSAERLKGVDSTLKIQPAELGDSAMYLCASSFRSGASYNEQFFGPGTRLTVL.